The 10 T cell receptor beta chains reported below all come from one sample, sequenced in a study of shared T cell receptors in the human thymus. The table came from immunoSEQ multiplex PCR; TCRdb's copy has only in-frame clones and leaves some out. The data show hundreds of thousands of clones, approximately 83% seen once. The same data also contributed to another study, on human thymus T cells.

Source material: thymocytes. The receptors come from a girl under three years old with a congenital heart defect.

The V call is TRBV5-1, the J call TRBJ1-2; 7 nucleotides match TRBD1. This CDR3 has 13 residues. Germline assignment: CDR1 SGHRS and CDR2 YFSETQ. The V gene end was trimmed by 4 bases and the J gene end by 7 bases; junction bases not matched to a gene: 7. CDR3 in DNA: TGCGCCAGCAGCCCCCGGACAGGAGGTGGCTACACCTTC. Encoded protein: CASSPRTGGGYTF.

This rearrangement joins TRBV30 to TRBJ2-2; 8 positions agree with TRBD2. V dropped 6 bases and J dropped 7; count of bases not matched to a gene: 13. Germline values: CDR1 GTSNPN, CDR2 SVGIG (reference sequence). The CDR3 length is 15 residues. The DNA of the CDR3 is TGTGCCTGCGGGACTAGTCTCTACCGGGGCGGGGAGCTGTTTTTT. Its protein product is CACGTSLYRGGELFF.

The chain joins TRBV6-1 to TRBJ1-2; 10 bases map to TRBD1. V was pared by 6 bases and J by 5 bases, with 9 bases of the junction left unmatched. Germline V CDR1 and CDR2: MNHNS, SASEGT. The CDR3 spans 15 residues. Written as DNA, the CDR3 is TGTGCCAGCAGGGACTTGGACAGGGGGGGATATGGCTACACCTTC. Residues: CASRDLDRGGYGYTF.

The gene calls are TRBV28 and TRBJ2-1, with D tentatively TRBD2 (6 bases). Germline CDR1 reads MDHEN; CDR2 reads SYDVKM. The V gene lost 2 bases and the J gene lost 4 bases, with 9 bases spanning the gap. The CDR3 is made up of 14 amino acids. The CDR3 nucleotides are TGTGCCAGCAGTTTAATGGGGGGTTACAATGAGCAGTTCTTC. Its translation is CASSLMGGYNEQFF.

This chain uses TRBV15 with TRBJ2-2; TRBD2 might be the D (6 bases). CDR3 length: 17 residues. V dropped 5 bases and J dropped 6 bases, with 22 bases sitting between them. Germline V gene lookup returns CDR1 LNHNV and CDR2 YYDKDF (reference sequence). Here the CDR3 reads CATSGAGTYDGPGELFF. The CDR3 DNA is TGTGCCACCAGCGGCGCCGGGACTTACGACGGTCCCGGGGAGCTGTTTTTT.

This clone showed up just once. V gene TRBV5-6 combines with J gene TRBJ1-6; unclear D gene. The CDR3 consists of 16 residues. V was clipped by 0 bases and J by 12 bases, with 19 bases between them. The germline gives CDR1 SGHDT, CDR2 YYEEEE. The CDR3 protein is CASSLDGRQSGRPLHF. The CDR3 bases are TGTGCCAGCAGCTTGGACGGCAGGCAATCCGGGAGACCCCTCCACTTT.

This clone appeared once. In the same sample, other DNA sequences code for this CDR3. This chain joins TRBV5-1 and TRBJ1-3; D is unresolved. CDR3 length: 14 amino acids. V lost 0 bases and J 1 base, leaving 5 bases between the germline ends. Germline values: CDR1 SGHRS, CDR2 YFSETQ. The CDR3 DNA follows: TGCGCCAGCAGCTTGGCCGGTTCTGGAAACACCATATATTTT. It is translated as CASSLAGSGNTIYF.

The chain joins TRBV5-4 to TRBJ2-7; possible D gene TRBD1, 6 bases. Germline V gene data show CDR1 as SGHNT and CDR2 as YYREEE (reference sequence). V lost 0 bases, J lost 0 bases, and 13 bases lay in between. The CDR3 length is 16 residues. In DNA, the CDR3 is TGTGCCAGCAGCTTGGACAACAGGGAGAGCTCCTACGAGCAGTACTTC. This translates into CASSLDNRESSYEQYF.

The chain combines TRBV27 with TRBJ2-3, with 7 bases matching TRBD1. Trimming took 2 bases from V and 2 from J; bases not matched to a gene: 4. CDR3 length: 15 amino acids. Germline V gives CDR1 MNHEY, CDR2 SMNVEV (reference sequence). Here the CDR3 reads CASSLRGGDTDTQYF. In DNA form, the CDR3 reads TGTGCCAGCAGTTTACGAGGGGGCGACACAGATACGCAGTATTTT.

The V gene is TRBV28, the J gene TRBJ1-1; TRBD1 aligns across 11 bases. The V segment lost 5 bases and the J segment 0 bases; nucleotides outside the gene matches: 2. Germline CDR1 and CDR2: MDHEN and SYDVKM. CDR3 length: 15 residues. The CDR3 region has the DNA TGTGCCAGCAGTGGGGACAGGGGGTTGAACACTGAAGCTTTCTTT. As protein: CASSGDRGLNTEAFF. Filled out from reference TRBV28 and TRBJ1-1, the complete variable domain reads DVKVTQSSRYLVKRTGEKVFLECVQDMDHENMFWYRQDPGLGLRLIYFSYDVKMKEKGDIPEGYSVSREKKERFSLILESASTNQTSMYLCASSGDRGLNTEAFFGQGTRLTVV.